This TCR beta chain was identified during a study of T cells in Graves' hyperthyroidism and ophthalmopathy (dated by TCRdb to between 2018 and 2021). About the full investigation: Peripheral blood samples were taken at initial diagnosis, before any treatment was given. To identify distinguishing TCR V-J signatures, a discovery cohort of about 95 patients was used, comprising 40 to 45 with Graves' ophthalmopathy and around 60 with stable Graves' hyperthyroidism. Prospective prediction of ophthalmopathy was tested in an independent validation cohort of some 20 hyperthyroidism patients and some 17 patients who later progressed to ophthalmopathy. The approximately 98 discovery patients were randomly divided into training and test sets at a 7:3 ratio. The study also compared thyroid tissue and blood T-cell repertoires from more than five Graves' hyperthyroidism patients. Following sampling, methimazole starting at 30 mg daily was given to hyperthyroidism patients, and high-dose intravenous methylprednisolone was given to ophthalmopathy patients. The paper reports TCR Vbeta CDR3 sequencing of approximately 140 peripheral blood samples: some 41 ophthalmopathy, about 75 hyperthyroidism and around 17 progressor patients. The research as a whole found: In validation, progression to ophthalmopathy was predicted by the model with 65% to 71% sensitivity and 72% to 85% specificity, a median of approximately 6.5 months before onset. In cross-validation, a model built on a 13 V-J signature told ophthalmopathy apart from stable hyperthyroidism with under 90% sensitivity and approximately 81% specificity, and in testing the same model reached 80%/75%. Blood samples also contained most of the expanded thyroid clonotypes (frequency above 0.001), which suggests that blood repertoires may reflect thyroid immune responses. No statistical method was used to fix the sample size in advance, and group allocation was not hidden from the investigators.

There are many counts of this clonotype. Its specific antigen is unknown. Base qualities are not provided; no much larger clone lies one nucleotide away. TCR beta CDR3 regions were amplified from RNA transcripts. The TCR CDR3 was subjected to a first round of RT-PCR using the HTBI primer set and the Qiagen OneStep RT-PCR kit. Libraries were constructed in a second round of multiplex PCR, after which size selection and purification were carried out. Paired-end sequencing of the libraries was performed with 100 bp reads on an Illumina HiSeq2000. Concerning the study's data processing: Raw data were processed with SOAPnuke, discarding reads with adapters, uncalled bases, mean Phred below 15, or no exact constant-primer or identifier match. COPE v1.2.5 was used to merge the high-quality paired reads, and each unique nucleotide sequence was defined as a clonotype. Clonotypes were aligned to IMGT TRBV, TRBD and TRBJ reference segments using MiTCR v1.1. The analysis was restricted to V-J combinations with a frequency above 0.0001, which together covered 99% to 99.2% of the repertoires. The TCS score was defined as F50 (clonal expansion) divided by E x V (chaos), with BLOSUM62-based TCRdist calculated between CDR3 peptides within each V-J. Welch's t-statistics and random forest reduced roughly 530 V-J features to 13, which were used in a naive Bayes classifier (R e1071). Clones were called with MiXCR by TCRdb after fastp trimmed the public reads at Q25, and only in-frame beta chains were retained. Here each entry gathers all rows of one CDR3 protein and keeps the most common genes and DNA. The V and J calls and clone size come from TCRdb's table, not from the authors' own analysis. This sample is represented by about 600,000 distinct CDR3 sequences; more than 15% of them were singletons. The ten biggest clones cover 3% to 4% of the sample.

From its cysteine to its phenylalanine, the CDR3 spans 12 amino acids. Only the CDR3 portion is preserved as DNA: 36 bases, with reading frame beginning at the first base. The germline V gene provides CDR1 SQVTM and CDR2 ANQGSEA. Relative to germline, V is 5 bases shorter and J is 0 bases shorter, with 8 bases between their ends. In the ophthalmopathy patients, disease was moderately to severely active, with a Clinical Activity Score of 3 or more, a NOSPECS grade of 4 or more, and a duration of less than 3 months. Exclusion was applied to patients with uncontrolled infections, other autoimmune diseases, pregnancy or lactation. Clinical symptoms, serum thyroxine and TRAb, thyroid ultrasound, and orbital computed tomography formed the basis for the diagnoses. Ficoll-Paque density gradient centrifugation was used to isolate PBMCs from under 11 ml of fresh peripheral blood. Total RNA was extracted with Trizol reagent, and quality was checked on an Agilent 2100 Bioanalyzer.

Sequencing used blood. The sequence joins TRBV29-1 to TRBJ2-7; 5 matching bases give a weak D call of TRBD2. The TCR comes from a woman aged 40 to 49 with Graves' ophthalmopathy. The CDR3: CSVSRDSYEQYF. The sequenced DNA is TGCAGCGTTTCACGGGACTCCTACGAGCAGTACTTC.